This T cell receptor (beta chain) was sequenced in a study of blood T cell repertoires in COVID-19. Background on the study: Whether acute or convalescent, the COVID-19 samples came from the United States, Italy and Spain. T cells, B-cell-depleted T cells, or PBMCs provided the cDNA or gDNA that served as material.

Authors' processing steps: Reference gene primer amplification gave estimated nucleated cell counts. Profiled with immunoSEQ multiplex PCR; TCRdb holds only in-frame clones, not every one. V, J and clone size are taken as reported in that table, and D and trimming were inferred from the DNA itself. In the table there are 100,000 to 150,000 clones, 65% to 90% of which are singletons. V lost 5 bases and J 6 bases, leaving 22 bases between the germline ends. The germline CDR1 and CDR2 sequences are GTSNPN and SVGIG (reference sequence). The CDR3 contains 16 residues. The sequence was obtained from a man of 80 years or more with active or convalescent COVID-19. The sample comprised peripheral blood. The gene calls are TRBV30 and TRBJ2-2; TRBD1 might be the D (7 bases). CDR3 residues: CAWATGRVGRPGELFF. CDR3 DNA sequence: TGTGCCTGGGCGACAGGGCGGGTAGGGAGGCCCGGGGAGCTGTTTTTT.